The 6 T cell receptor beta chains in this list originate from one sample, sequenced in a study of shared clonotypes between healthy human individuals (dated by TCRdb to about 2020). Library construction relied on the immunoSEQ multiplex PCR assay. This immuneACCESS table, as held by TCRdb, lists in-frame sequences with V and J called but not all clones. Of the missing ones, under half trace to an unresolved V gene in checked studies; the others have no known cause. The sample records over 1.5 million clones, roughly 98% of which are singletons. The ten largest clonotypes hold roughly 0.4% of the sample. Specimen: naive CD4+ T cells sorted from blood. The sample's cell subset or site label, decoded: CD45RA+ positively selected. The receptors shown here come from a man aged 25-45 years in good health.

The V call is TRBV18, the J call TRBJ2-1; D unresolved. Germline loops: CDR1 KGHSH, CDR2 LQKENI. V lost 2 bases to trimming and J lost 6 bases, with 17 bases between them. CDR3 size: 16 residues. CDR3 residues: CASSPARRPSGNEQFF. The CDR3 DNA follows: TGTGCCAGCTCACCAGCGCGGCGCCCCTCCGGCAATGAGCAGTTCTTC.

The rearrangement joins TRBV2 to TRBJ2-5, with D unresolved. Germline CDR1 SNHLY, CDR2 FYNNEI. The CDR3 runs to 14 residues. The ends were cut back, 5 bases at V and 5 bases at J, with 15 bases in the middle. CDR3 amino acids: CASSQHINGETQYF. For the CDR3, the DNA is TGTGCCAGCAGTCAACACATTAATGGGGAGACCCAGTACTTC.

The genes are TRBV29-1 and TRBJ2-7; no reliable D call. V was cut by 4 bases and J by 5 bases, with 12 bases left in between. CDR1 is SQVTM, CDR2 ANQGSEA, per germline. The CDR3 loop spans 12 amino acids. In nucleotides, the CDR3 is TGCAGCGTTGGAATGGGTGCCCACGAGCAGTACTTC. Its translation is CSVGMGAHEQYF.

The chain has TRBV18 and TRBJ2-7; the D gene is possibly TRBD1 (6 bases). Trimming removed 3 bases from V and 4 bases from J, with 19 bases in between. Per germline, CDR1 KGHSH and CDR2 LQKENI. The CDR3 totals 16 residues. The chain's CDR3 is CASSPLRTVGAYEQYF. The CDR3, as DNA: TGTGCCAGCTCACCTCTACGGACAGTCGGCGCTTACGAGCAGTACTTC.

In nucleotides, the CDR3 is TGCGCCAGCAGCCCGAAGGCTAGCGGGACCAACGAGCAGTACTTC. Protein product: CASSPKASGTNEQYF. The chain combines TRBV5-1 with TRBJ2-7; TRBD2 matches 9 bases. Germline lookup yields CDR1 SGHRS and CDR2 YFSETQ. There are 15 residues in the CDR3. The V and J ends lost 4 bases and 5 bases, in that order; junction bases with no gene match: 10.

This rearrangement joins TRBV28 to TRBJ1-2; 7 bases align to TRBD1. V dropped 10 bases and J dropped 3; count of bases not matched to a gene: 20. The CDR3 is 17 amino acids. Germline CDR1 is MDHEN and CDR2 is SYDVKM. CDR3 amino acids: CATSAPGRQGGHYGYTF. DNA of the CDR3: TGTGCCACCTCCGCCCCCGGCCGACAGGGAGGACACTATGGCTACACCTTC.